This TCR beta chain was profiled in a study of T cell responses to AZD1222 COVID-19 vaccine. The overall study: Whether given at about 4 or about 12 weeks, second doses were pooled.

V lost 1 base and J lost 6, with 13 bases in between. The CDR3 is made up of 14 amino acids. Germline V CDR1 and CDR2: LGHDT, YNNKEL (reference sequence). The protocol was immunoSEQ multiplex PCR, while the TCRdb copy is restricted to in-frame clones and leaves out a portion. Among 100,000 to 110,000 clones listed, about 86% were seen once. The V and J genes are TRBV3-1 (or the pseudogene TRBV3-2) and TRBJ2-7; D gene ambiguous. The TCR sequence derives from an adult in good health. The sample here was peripheral blood, taken on day 0 of AZD1222 vaccination. CDR3 sequence reads: CASSQVPWAGEQYF. The CDR3 DNA sequence: TGTGCCAGCAGCCAAGTTCCCTGGGCAGGCGAGCAGTACTTC.